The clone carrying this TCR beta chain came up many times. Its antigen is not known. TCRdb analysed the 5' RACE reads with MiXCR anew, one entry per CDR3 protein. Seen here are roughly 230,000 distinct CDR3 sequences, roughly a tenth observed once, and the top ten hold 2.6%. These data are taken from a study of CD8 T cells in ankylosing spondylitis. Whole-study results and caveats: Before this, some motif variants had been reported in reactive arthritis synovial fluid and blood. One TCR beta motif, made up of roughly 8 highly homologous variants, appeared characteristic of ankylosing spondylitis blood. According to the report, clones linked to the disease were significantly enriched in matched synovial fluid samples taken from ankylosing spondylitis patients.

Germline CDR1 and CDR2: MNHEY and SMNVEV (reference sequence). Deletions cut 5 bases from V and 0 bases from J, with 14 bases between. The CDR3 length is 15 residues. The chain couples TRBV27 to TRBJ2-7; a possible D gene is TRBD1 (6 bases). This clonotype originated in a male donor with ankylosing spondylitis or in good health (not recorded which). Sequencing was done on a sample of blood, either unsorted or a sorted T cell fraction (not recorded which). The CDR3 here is CASSTLDRISYEQYF. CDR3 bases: TGTGCCAGCAGTACACTCGACAGGATCTCCTACGAGCAGTACTTC.